This is a list of T cell receptor beta chains from one sample in a study of T cell repertoires in cytomegalovirus infection. These receptors' antigens are unknown. TCRdb used MiXCR to reprocess the reads, holding one entry per CDR3 protein. The table has hundreds of thousands of distinct CDR3 sequences, roughly 31% seen once; the top ten hold roughly an eighth. Source: cultured CD8+ T cells from PBMCs, taken from culture after CMV antigen stimulation. These receptors came from a human donor in good health (CMV status not recorded). Some clones in this sample may be carry-over from other donors' samples. CDR3s include the opening cysteine and the closing phenylalanine or tryptophan. D genes are given only for firm matches. Size is omitted from some rows. Given values are once, few, many or a class for expanded clones.

abundance	d_gene	v_gene	j_gene	CDR3aa	CDR3nt
-	-	TRBV12-3/TRBV12-4	TRBJ1-2	CASSLISGVVYGYTF	TGTGCCAGCAGTTTAATATCAGGTGTCGTCTATGGCTACACCTTC
-	-	TRBV10-3	TRBJ2-3	CAISDLGRDSTDTQYF	TGTGCCATCAGTGACCTCGGCCGCGATTCCACAGATACGCAGTATTTT
-	-	TRBV4-3	TRBJ1-2	CASSQEERAYGYTF	TGCGCCAGCAGCCAAGAGGAAAGGGCCTATGGCTACACCTTC
-	-	TRBV6-6	TRBJ1-6	CASSYFPRRGPSPLHF	TGTGCCAGCAGTTACTTCCCTCGCAGGGGACCGTCACCCCTCCACTTT
-	-	TRBV5-4	TRBJ2-1	CASSYRGTDEQFF	TGTGCCAGCAGCTACCGGGGTACCGATGAGCAGTTCTTC
-	TRBD2	TRBV10-3	TRBJ2-3	CAIRTLAGGRTDTQYF	TGTGCCATCAGAACACTAGCGGGGGGCCGCACAGATACGCAGTATTTT
-	TRBD2	TRBV7-6	TRBJ2-3	CASSSRTSGAAVDTQYF	TGTGCCAGCAGCTCCCGGACTAGCGGCGCGGCGGTAGATACGCAGTATTTT
-	TRBD2	TRBV5-6	TRBJ2-7	CASSFSGGYEQYF	TGTGCCAGCAGCTTTTCGGGAGGCTACGAGCAGTACTTC
many	-	TRBV7-8	TRBJ1-1	CASRSGVNTEAFF	TGTGCCAGCCGCTCGGGGGTGAACACTGAAGCTTTCTTT
many	-	TRBV6-6	TRBJ1-4	CASIRGEKLFF	TGTGCCAGCATTCGGGGCGAAAAACTGTTTTTT
-	-	TRBV2	TRBJ2-2	CARTGRNTGELFF	TGTGCCAGGACCGGGCGGAACACCGGGGAGCTGTTTTTT
-	-	TRBV20-1	TRBJ2-4	CSARVGAKNIQYF	TGCAGTGCTAGAGTTGGGGCCAAAAACATTCAGTACTTC
-	TRBD1	TRBV7-9	TRBJ1-4	CASSFPRQGSDEKLFF	TGTGCCAGCAGCTTTCCCAGACAGGGATCGGACGAAAAACTGTTTTTT
-	TRBD2	TRBV5-1	TRBJ2-5	CASSAGTSGEPQETQYF	TGCGCCAGCAGCGCCGGGACTAGCGGGGAACCCCAAGAGACCCAGTACTTC
-	TRBD1	TRBV2	TRBJ2-5	CASGTGTGGEETQYF	TGTGCCAGCGGAACCGGGACAGGGGGCGAGGAGACCCAGTACTTC
many	TRBD1	TRBV15	TRBJ2-1	CATSRELGTGEDNEQFF	TGTGCCACCAGCAGAGAACTAGGGACAGGGGAGGACAATGAGCAGTTCTTC
-	-	TRBV29-1	TRBJ1-2	CSVEDLGISYGYTF	TGCAGCGTTGAAGATTTAGGGATAAGTTATGGCTACACCTTC
-	-	TRBV12-3/TRBV12-4	TRBJ2-3	CASSFEGLTDTQYF	TGTGCCAGCAGTTTTGAGGGATTGACAGATACGCAGTATTTT
few	-	TRBV5-5	TRBJ2-2	CASSAPGQGELFF	TGTGCCAGCAGCGCCCCGGGGCAGGGGGAGCTGTTTTTT
-	-	TRBV12-5	TRBJ1-3	CASARAGSGNTIYF	TGTGCTAGTGCCCGGGCTGGCTCTGGAAACACCATATATTTT
few	-	TRBV7-2	TRBJ2-2	CASSSSVAGELFF	TGTGCCAGCAGCTCTTCAGTGGCCGGGGAGCTGTTTTTT
many	-	TRBV7-2	TRBJ2-1	CASKQISSYNEQFF	TGTGCCAGCAAACAGATAAGCTCCTACAATGAGCAGTTCTTC
-	-	TRBV10-3	TRBJ2-1	CAISESGIPNEQFF	TGTGCCATCAGTGAGTCCGGAATCCCAAATGAGCAGTTCTTC
few	-	TRBV10-2	TRBJ1-2	CASFGARGQDYGYTF	TGCGCCAGCTTCGGGGCTCGGGGGCAGGACTATGGCTACACCTTC
-	TRBD1	TRBV25-1	TRBJ1-4	CASAGTGRKLFF	TGTGCCAGCGCCGGGACAGGACGAAAACTGTTTTTT
-	TRBD1	TRBV9	TRBJ2-7	CASTLRRQGAYEQYF	TGTGCCAGCACACTACGGAGACAGGGGGCCTACGAGCAGTACTTC
-	TRBD1	TRBV9	TRBJ2-5	CASSVESTGGRLVQETQYF	TGTGCCAGCAGCGTAGAATCGACAGGGGGACGACTGGTCCAAGAGACCCAGTACTTC
-	TRBD2	TRBV20-1	TRBJ2-1	CSASGVGLADYNEQFF	TGCAGTGCTAGTGGGGTCGGGCTAGCGGACTACAATGAGCAGTTCTTC
-	-	TRBV23-1	TRBJ2-1	CASSQYLEMGYNEQFF	TGCGCCAGCAGTCAATATCTGGAGATGGGCTACAATGAGCAGTTCTTC
-	TRBD1	TRBV6-4	TRBJ2-3	CASSRDRGTSTDTQYF	TGTGCCAGCAGCCGGGACAGGGGCACTAGCACAGATACGCAGTATTTT
-	-	TRBV4-1	TRBJ2-5	CASSQAVNLQETQYF	TGCGCCAGCAGCCAAGCGGTGAACCTCCAAGAGACCCAGTACTTC
-	-	TRBV15	TRBJ2-7	CATSRDRGSINEQYF	TGTGCCACCAGCAGAGATCGGGGTTCGATCAACGAGCAGTACTTC
-	-	TRBV27	TRBJ2-7	CASSLVVTAYEQYF	TGTGCCAGCAGTTTAGTTGTGACAGCCTACGAGCAGTACTTC
-	-	TRBV19	TRBJ1-1	CASSILAGMNTEAFF	TGTGCCAGTAGTATTTTGGCGGGTATGAACACTGAAGCTTTCTTT
-	-	TRBV19	TRBJ1-5	CASSLPGSMTSNQPQHF	TGTGCCAGTAGTCTCCCCGGGTCGATGACCAGCAATCAGCCCCAGCATTTT
-	-	TRBV12-3/TRBV12-4	TRBJ2-1	CASHGKGPYNEQFF	TGTGCCAGCCACGGGAAAGGGCCATACAATGAGCAGTTCTTC
few	-	TRBV28	TRBJ2-5	CASSSPGETQYF	TGTGCCAGCAGTTCCCCCGGAGAGACCCAGTACTTC
many	TRBD1	TRBV19	TRBJ1-1	CASSPRQGVDTEAFF	TGTGCCAGCAGTCCCCGACAGGGGGTCGACACTGAAGCTTTCTTT
-	TRBD1	TRBV12-5	TRBJ1-5	CASGSLDRGDPFNQPQHF	TGTGCTAGTGGTTCCCTTGACAGGGGGGACCCCTTCAATCAGCCCCAGCATTTT
-	-	TRBV19	TRBJ1-6	CASSLTGASYNSPLHF	TGTGCCAGTAGTTTGACGGGGGCGAGCTATAATTCACCCCTCCACTTT
-	-	TRBV5-6	TRBJ2-2	CASYPREGPNTGELFF	TGTGCCAGCTACCCGAGGGAAGGGCCGAACACCGGGGAGCTGTTTTTT
-	-	TRBV7-8	TRBJ2-5	CASSYKSVETQYF	TGTGCCAGCAGCTACAAGAGTGTAGAGACCCAGTACTTC
few	TRBD1	TRBV20-1	TRBJ1-1	CSARDRDRVTEAFF	TGCAGTGCTAGAGATCGGGACAGGGTAACTGAAGCTTTCTTT
few	-	TRBV7-8	TRBJ1-3	CASSSAGRAGDGNTIYF	TGTGCCAGCAGCTCAGCCGGACGGGCAGGGGACGGAAACACCATATATTTT
few	-	TRBV12-3/TRBV12-4	TRBJ1-2	CASSSGLIHYGYTF	TGTGCCAGCAGTTCGGGGCTGATACACTATGGCTACACCTTC
-	-	TRBV6-1	TRBJ1-5	CASSSTVLNQPQHF	TGTGCCAGCAGTTCTACAGTGCTCAATCAGCCCCAGCATTTT
few	-	TRBV20-1	TRBJ2-3	CSAGGRPTDTQYF	TGCAGTGCTGGGGGACGGCCCACAGATACGCAGTATTTT
few	TRBD2	TRBV7-9	TRBJ2-1	CASSFLLAGGPSSYNEQFF	TGTGCCAGCAGCTTCCTACTAGCGGGGGGACCGTCCTCCTACAATGAGCAGTTCTTC
-	TRBD1	TRBV20-1	TRBJ2-6	CSARGQGATLWANVLTF	TGCAGTGCGCGTGGGCAGGGGGCTACACTCTGGGCCAACGTCCTGACTTTC
few	-	TRBV12-3/TRBV12-4	TRBJ1-5	CASSPLRQEGQPQHF	TGTGCCAGCAGTCCTCTTCGACAGGAGGGTCAGCCCCAGCATTTT
few	-	TRBV12-3/TRBV12-4	TRBJ2-1	CASSPDSSNEQFF	TGTGCCAGCAGTCCAGACTCCTCCAATGAGCAGTTCTTC
few	TRBD1	TRBV20-1	TRBJ2-7	CSARADRAHEQYF	TGCAGTGCTAGAGCCGACAGGGCCCACGAGCAGTACTTC
-	TRBD1	TRBV20-1	TRBJ2-3	CSAPPLDRGDMTDTQYF	TGCAGTGCTCCACCCCTGGACAGGGGCGATATGACAGATACGCAGTATTTT